This TCR beta chain was captured by sequencing in a study of graft-versus-host responses after intestinal transplantation (dated by TCRdb to about 2021). In terms of the full investigation: The transplants that recipients received were multivisceral, liver-intestinal, or isolated intestinal. Instead of going to the commercial service, samples from a few later patients were sequenced in-house on an Illumina MiSeq and processed with MiXCR. Every recipient was given anti-thymocyte globulin induction, followed by 2 to 3 years of maintenance tacrolimus and steroids. Bulk TCR-beta CDR3 sequencing was used to track graft-versus-host and host-versus-graft alloreactive T cell clones in the graft, circulation and bone marrow after intestinal transplantation. Donor T cell macrochimerism was defined as a peak of at least 4% donor T cells among recipient peripheral blood mononuclear cells. To identify alloreactive clones, pre-transplant mixed lymphocyte reaction products were sequenced and then compared with unstimulated pre-transplant donor and recipient T cells. A cohort of approximately 24 intestinal transplant recipients, including one retransplant, was enrolled, and a few patients lacking pretransplant specimens were excluded. What the study reported, not specific to this receptor: In the allografts of patients with donor T cell macrochimerism, GvH to HvG T cell clonal ratios were high. GvH clones were found in recipient bone marrow, and some of the GvH clones appeared earlier in ileal mucosa or blood, which is consistent with an intestinal mucosal origin. Early after transplant, peak levels of circulating GvH clones were associated with declines in HvG clones. Conclusions were limited by the relatively low number and heterogeneity of intestinal transplant patients.

Turning to this clone: Its binding antigen is unknown. The input lacks base qualities; no much larger clone sits a single base away.

Blood samples were collected up to 4 times in the first month after transplant and then at least monthly when available. V is cut back by 4 bases and J by 4 bases, with 15 bases in the junction unmatched. The CDR3 sequence holds 17 residues, the cysteine and phenylalanine included. Solely the CDR3 DNA is kept, with 51 bases framed from the first base. The germline V gene (reference sequence) provides CDR1 SGHNT and CDR2 YYREEE. The library came from the immunoSEQ multiplex PCR assay. Adaptive Biotechnologies carried out high-throughput TCR-beta CDR3 sequencing of genomic DNA for most patients. The original methods were these. TCR sequencing data were retrieved from Adaptive's ImmunoSEQ software for 15 to 20 patients, whereas three other patients were processed with MiXCR and VDJtools. CDR3 nucleotide sequences shared between donor and recipient were removed because the origin of such sequences could not be assigned. To be classed as alloreactive, a clone needed at least 2-fold expansion over unstimulated cells and a minimum CFSE-low frequency of 0.002% (template counts) or 0.001% (read counts). A clone was considered mappable if detected in the sequenced pre-transplant spleen, lymph node, or MLR CFSE-low populations of the donor or recipient. The cumulative frequency of alloreactive clones was calculated as a percentage of all sequences, weighted by copy number. This immuneACCESS table, as held by TCRdb, lists in-frame sequences with V and J called but not all clones. Of the missing ones, under half trace to an unresolved V gene in checked studies; the others have no known cause. Clone size and the V and J calls come from that table; the DNA yielded D and trimming. This sample is represented by about 43,000 clones; 85% to 95% of them were singletons. Of the sample, 1.6% falls within the top ten clones.

The sequenced sample was PBMCs, obtained 335 days after intestinal transplant. The V gene is TRBV5-4 and the J gene is TRBJ2-3; 7 nucleotides in the junction match TRBD1. This sequence was found in a human patient who received an intestinal transplant, so some T cells may come from the graft donor. The CDR3 corresponds to CASSVRTDRDGADTQYF. The DNA is as follows: TGTGCCAGCAGCGTGAGGACCGACAGGGATGGTGCAGATACGCAGTATTTT.